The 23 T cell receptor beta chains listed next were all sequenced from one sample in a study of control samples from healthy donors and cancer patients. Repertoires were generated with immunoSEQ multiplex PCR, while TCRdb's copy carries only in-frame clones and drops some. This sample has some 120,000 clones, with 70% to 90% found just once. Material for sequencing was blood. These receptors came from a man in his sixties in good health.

CDR3: CASSSQGTINEKLFF. The CDR3 DNA reads as TGTGCCAGTAGTTCACAGGGTACGATTAATGAAAAACTGTTTTTT. V and J are TRBV19 and TRBJ1-4, with D tentatively TRBD1 (6 bases). V was cut by 5 bases and J by 4 bases, with 14 bases left in between. Germline-derived CDR1 and CDR2 are LNHDA and SQIVND (reference sequence). The CDR3 has 15 amino acids.

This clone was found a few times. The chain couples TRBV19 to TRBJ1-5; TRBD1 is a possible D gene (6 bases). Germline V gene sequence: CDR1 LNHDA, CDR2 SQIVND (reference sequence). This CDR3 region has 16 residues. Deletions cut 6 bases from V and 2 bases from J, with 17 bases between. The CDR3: CASRSRAGEGNQPQHF. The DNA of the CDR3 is TGTGCCAGTAGGTCCCGGGCAGGGGAGGGCAATCAGCCCCAGCATTTT.

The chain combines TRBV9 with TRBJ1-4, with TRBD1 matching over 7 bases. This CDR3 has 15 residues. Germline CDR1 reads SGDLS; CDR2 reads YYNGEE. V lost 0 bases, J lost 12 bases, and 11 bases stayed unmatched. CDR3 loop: CASSVVQGPNVELFF. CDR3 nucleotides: TGTGCCAGCAGCGTAGTACAGGGGCCGAATGTCGAACTGTTTTTT.

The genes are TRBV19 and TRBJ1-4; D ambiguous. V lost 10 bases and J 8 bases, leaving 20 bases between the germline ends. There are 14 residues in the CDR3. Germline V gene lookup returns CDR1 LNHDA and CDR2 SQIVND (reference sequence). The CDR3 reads CATSLDNGGEKLFF. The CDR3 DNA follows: TGTGCCACCTCCCTCGATAACGGCGGGGAAAAACTGTTTTTT.

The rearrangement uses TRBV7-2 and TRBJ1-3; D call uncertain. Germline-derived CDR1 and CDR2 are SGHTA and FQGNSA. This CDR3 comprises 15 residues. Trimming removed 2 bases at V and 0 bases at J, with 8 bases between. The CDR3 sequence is CASSLMMISGNTIYF. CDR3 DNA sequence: TGTGCCAGCAGCTTAATGATGATCTCTGGAAACACCATATATTTT.

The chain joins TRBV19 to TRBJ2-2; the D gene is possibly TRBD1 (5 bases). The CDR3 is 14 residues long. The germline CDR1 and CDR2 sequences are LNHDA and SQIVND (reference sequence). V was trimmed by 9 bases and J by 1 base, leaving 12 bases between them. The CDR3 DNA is TGTGCCAGCCAAAAGGGGCAGAACACCGGGGAGCTGTTTTTT. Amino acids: CASQKGQNTGELFF.

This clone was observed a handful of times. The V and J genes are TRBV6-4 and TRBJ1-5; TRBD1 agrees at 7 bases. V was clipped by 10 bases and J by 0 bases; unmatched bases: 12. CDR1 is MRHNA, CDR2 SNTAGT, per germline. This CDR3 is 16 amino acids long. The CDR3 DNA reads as TGTGCCACCGGGGACAGCCCTGACCTTAGCAATCAGCCCCAGCATTTT. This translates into CATGDSPDLSNQPQHF.

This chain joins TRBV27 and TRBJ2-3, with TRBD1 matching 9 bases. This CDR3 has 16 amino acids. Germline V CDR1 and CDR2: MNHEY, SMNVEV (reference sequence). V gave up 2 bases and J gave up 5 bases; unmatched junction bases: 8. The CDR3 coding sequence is TGTGCCAGCAGTTTAGGAGGGACAGGGCCGGGAGATACGCAGTATTTT. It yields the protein CASSLGGTGPGDTQYF.

CDR3 residues: CASSLGFDSAFSTDTQYF. The CDR3 DNA reads TGTGCCAGCAGCTTGGGATTCGACAGCGCCTTTAGCACAGATACGCAGTATTTT. The chain joins TRBV5-5 to TRBJ2-3, with a tentative D call TRBD1 (5 bases). V lost 0 bases, J lost 0 bases, and 17 bases lay in between. Germline CDR1 and CDR2: SGHKS and YYEKEE (reference sequence). This CDR3 contains 18 residues.

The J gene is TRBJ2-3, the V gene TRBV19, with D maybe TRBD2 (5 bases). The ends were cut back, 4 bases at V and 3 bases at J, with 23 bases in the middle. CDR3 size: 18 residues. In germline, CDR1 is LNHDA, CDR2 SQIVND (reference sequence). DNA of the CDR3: TGTGCCAGTAGTAAAACCGCTGCACGATCGGGATTGACAGATACGCAGTATTTT. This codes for CASSKTAARSGLTDTQYF.

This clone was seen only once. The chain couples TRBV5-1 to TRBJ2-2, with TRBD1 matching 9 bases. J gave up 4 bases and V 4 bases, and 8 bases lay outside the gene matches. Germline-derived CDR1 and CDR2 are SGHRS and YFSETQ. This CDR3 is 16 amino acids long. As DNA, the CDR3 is TGCGCCAGCAGCATCCAAACAGGGGGCCCCACCGGGGAGCTGTTTTTT. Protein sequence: CASSIQTGGPTGELFF. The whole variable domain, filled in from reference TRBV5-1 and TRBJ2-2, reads KAGVTQTPRYLIKTRGQQVTLSCSPISGHRSVSWYQQTPGQGLQFLFEYFSETQRNKGNFPGRFSGRQFSNSRSEMNVSTLELGDSALYLCASSIQTGGPTGELFFGEGSRLTVL.

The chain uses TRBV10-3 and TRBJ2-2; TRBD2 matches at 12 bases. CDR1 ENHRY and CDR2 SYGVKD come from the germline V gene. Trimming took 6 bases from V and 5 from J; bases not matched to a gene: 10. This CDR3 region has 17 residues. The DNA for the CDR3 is TGTGCCATCAGCCCGACTAGCGGGGGTACTGGGACCGGGGAGCTGTTTTTT. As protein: CAISPTSGGTGTGELFF.

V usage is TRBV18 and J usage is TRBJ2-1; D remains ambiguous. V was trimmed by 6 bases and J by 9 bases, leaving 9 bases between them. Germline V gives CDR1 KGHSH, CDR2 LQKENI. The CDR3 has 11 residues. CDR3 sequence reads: CASSPSSEQFF. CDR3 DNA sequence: TGTGCCAGCTCCCCCTCCAGTGAGCAGTTCTTC.

The CDR3 here is CASSYQGGIPPEKLFF. CDR3 nucleotides: TGTGCCAGCAGTTACCAAGGCGGGATACCCCCTGAAAAACTGTTTTTT. The chain joins TRBV6-6 to TRBJ1-4; no clear D. Germline lookup yields CDR1 MNHNY and CDR2 SVGAGI (reference sequence). The CDR3 covers 16 residues. V lost 2 bases to trimming and J lost 7 bases, with 17 bases between them.

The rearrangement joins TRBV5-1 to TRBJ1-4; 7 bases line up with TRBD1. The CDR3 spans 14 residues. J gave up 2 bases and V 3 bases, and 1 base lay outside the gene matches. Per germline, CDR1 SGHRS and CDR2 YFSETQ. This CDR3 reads CASSSGQTNEKLFF. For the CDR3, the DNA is TGCGCCAGCAGCTCGGGACAGACTAATGAAAAACTGTTTTTT. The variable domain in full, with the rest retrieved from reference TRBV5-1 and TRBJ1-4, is KAGVTQTPRYLIKTRGQQVTLSCSPISGHRSVSWYQQTPGQGLQFLFEYFSETQRNKGNFPGRFSGRQFSNSRSEMNVSTLELGDSALYLCASSSGQTNEKLFFGSGTQLSVL.

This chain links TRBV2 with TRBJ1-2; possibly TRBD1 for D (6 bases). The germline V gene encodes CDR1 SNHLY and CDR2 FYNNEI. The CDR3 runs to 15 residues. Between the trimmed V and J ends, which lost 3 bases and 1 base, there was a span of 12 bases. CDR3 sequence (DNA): TGTGCCAGCAGTGACAGGGGACGGATTAACTATGGCTACACCTTC. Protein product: CASSDRGRINYGYTF.

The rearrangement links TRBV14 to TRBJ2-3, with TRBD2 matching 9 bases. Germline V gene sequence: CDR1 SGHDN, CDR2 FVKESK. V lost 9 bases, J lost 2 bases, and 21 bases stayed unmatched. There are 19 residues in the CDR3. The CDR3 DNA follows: TGTGCCAGGGGATGGGTAGCGGGGGCCGCAAGAACCCCCACAGATACGCAGTATTTT. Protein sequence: CARGWVAGAARTPTDTQYF.

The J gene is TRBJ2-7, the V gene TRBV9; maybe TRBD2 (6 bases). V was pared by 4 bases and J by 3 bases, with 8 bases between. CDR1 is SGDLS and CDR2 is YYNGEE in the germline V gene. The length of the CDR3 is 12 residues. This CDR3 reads CASSSGLYEQYF. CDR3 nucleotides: TGTGCCAGCAGCTCGGGACTCTACGAGCAGTACTTC. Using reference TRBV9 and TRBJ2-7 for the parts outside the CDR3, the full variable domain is DSGVTQTPKHLITATGQRVTLRCSPRSGDLSVYWYQQSLDQGLQFLIQYYNGEERAKGNILERFSAQQFPDLHSELNLSSLELGDSALYFCASSSGLYEQYFGPGTRLTVT.

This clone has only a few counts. The CDR3 DNA reads as TGTGCCAGCAGCCCCCTTAGGGTGACAAGTCAGATGGGTGAAAAACTGTTTTTT. It codes for CASSPLRVTSQMGEKLFF. This chain links TRBV7-8 with TRBJ1-4; D not certain. Trimming cost V 5 bases and J 7 bases, with 26 bases left between them. The CDR3 covers 18 residues. Germline CDR1 and CDR2: SGHVS and FQNEAQ.

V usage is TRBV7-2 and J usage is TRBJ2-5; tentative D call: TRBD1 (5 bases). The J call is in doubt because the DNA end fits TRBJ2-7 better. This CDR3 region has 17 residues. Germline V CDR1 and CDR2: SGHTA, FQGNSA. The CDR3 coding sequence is TGTGCCAGCAGCTTCCACTCCCCAGGGATGGGAAGAGACGAGCAGTACTTC. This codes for CASSFHSPGMGRDEQYF.

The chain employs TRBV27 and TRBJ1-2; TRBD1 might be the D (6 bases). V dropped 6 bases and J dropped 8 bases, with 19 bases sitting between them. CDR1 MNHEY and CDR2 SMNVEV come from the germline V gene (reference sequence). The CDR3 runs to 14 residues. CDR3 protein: CASRSPGRGIGYTF. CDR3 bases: TGTGCCAGCAGATCCCCGGGGAGGGGGATCGGCTACACCTTC.

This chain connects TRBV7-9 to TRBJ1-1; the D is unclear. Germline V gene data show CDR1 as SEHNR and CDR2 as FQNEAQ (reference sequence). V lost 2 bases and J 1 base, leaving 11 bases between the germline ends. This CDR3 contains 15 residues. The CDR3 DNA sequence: TGTGCCAGCAGCTTAAGGACCCTGGGGAACACTGAAGCTTTCTTT. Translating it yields CASSLRTLGNTEAFF.

The CDR3 loop is CASSLMVQVNTEAFF. CDR3 sequence (DNA): TGTGCCAGCAGCTTAATGGTGCAGGTGAACACTGAAGCTTTCTTT. The chain couples TRBV7-3 to TRBJ1-1; no firm D call. Trimming cost V 1 base and J 0 bases, with 9 bases left between them. This CDR3 spans 15 amino acids. Germline CDR1 reads SGHTA; CDR2 reads FQGTGA. Combining the CDR3 with reference TRBV7-3 and TRBJ1-1 gives the whole variable domain GAGVSQTPSNKVTEKGKYVELRCDPISGHTALYWYRQSLGQGPEFLIYFQGTGAADDSGLPNDRFFAVRPEGSVSTLKIQRTERGDSAVYLCASSLMVQVNTEAFFGQGTRLTVV.